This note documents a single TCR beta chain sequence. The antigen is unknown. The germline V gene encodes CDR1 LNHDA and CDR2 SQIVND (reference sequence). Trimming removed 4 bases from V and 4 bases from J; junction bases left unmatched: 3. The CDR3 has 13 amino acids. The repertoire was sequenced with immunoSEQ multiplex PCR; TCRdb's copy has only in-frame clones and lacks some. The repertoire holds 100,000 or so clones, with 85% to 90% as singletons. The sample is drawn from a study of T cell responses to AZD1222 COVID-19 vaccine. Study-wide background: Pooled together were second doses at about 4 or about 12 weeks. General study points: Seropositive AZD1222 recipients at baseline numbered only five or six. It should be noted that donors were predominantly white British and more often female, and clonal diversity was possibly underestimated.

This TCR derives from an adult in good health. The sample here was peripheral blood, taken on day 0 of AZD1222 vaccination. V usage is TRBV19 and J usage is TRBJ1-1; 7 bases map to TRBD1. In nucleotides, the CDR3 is TGTGCCAGTAGTACGACAGGGTTCACTGAAGCTTTCTTT. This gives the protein CASSTTGFTEAFF. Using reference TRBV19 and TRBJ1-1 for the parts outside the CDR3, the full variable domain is DGGITQSPKYLFRKEGQNVTLSCEQNLNHDAMYWYRQDPGQGLRLIYYSQIVNDFQKGDIAEGYSVSREKKESFPLTVTSAQKNPTAFYLCASSTTGFTEAFFGQGTRLTVV.